This entry lists 30 T cell receptor beta chains sequenced from one sample in a study of blood T cells in healthy people across ages. Alongside a J-beta primer mix, a sample-barcoded 5' primer served in a second PCR lasting 7 to 11 cycles. TCRdb independently ran MiXCR on the 5' RACE reads; one entry per CDR3 protein. The sample contains some 860,000 distinct CDR3 sequences, just over 55% of which appear only once. The sequencing input was blood. The receptors derive from a man aged 40-50 years in good health.

The chain recombines TRBV4-3 with TRBJ2-1; 8 nucleotides match TRBD1. The ends lost 4 bases at V and 10 bases at J; junction bases unmatched: 9. CDR1 LGHNA and CDR2 YSLEER come from the germline V gene. This CDR3 is built from 14 residues. The CDR3 DNA reads TGCGCCAGCAGCCCGGGACAGGTGGGCGGGGAGCAGTTCTTC. Translation: CASSPGQVGGEQFF.

A few counts support this clonotype. This chain connects TRBV12-3 or TRBV12-4 to TRBJ2-3; the match to TRBD2 covers 9 bases. This CDR3 spans 16 amino acids. The junction had 10 bases not matched to a gene; V was cut back by 4 bases and J by 5 bases. CDR3 nucleotides: TGTGCCAGCAGTTCCTCGGGTAGCGGGAGTATAGATACGCAGTATTTT. It codes for CASSSSGSGSIDTQYF.

The chain links TRBV9 to TRBJ2-7, with D hard to call. The CDR3 is 14 amino acids. The V gene lost 0 bases and the J gene lost 0 bases, with 7 bases spanning the gap. Germline V gene sequence: CDR1 SGDLS, CDR2 YYNGEE. The CDR3 DNA follows: TGTGCCAGCAGCGTAGGGGCGAGCTCCTACGAGCAGTACTTC. It yields the protein CASSVGASSYEQYF.

This clonotype turned up a few times. The rearrangement uses TRBV7-9 and TRBJ2-1; 8 bases line up with TRBD2. Gene TRBJ2-7 matches the end of the DNA better, so the J call may be wrong. Germline lookup yields CDR1 SEHNR and CDR2 FQNEAQ (reference sequence). CDR3 length: 19 amino acids. CDR3 coding DNA: TGTGCCAGCAGCTTTACGATAGGGCGGGAGGCGAGCTCCTACAATGAGCAGTACTTC. Its protein product is CASSFTIGREASSYNEQYF.

The genes are TRBV6-6 and TRBJ1-5, with 8 bases lining up with TRBD1. The CDR3 length is 14 residues. V trimming: 4 bases; J trimming: 4 bases; junction bases outside the gene matches: 3. The germline V gene has CDR1 MNHNY and CDR2 SVGAGI (reference sequence). CDR3 region: CASSWRTGNQPQHF. The CDR3 bases are TGTGCCAGCAGTTGGAGGACAGGGAATCAGCCCCAGCATTTT.

The CDR3: CASSIGTLYGYTF. In nucleotides, the CDR3 is TGTGCCAGTAGTATAGGGACCCTCTATGGCTACACCTTC. The rearrangement joins TRBV19 to TRBJ1-2; no clear D gene. The germline V gene has CDR1 LNHDA and CDR2 SQIVND (reference sequence). Deletions cut 1 base from V and 4 bases from J, with 7 bases between. The CDR3 extends over 13 amino acids.

The V and J genes are TRBV27 and TRBJ2-1; TRBD2 aligns across 8 bases. The junction had 8 bases not matched to a gene; V was cut back by 6 bases and J by 1 base. The CDR3 runs 16 residues. Germline lookup yields CDR1 MNHEY and CDR2 SMNVEV (reference sequence). CDR3 residues: CASRPPGTRSYNEQFF. In DNA, the CDR3 is TGTGCCAGCAGACCCCCAGGGACTAGGTCCTACAATGAGCAGTTCTTC.

The V call is TRBV7-7, the J call TRBJ2-2; TRBD2 matches 8 bases. The CDR3 loop spans 15 amino acids. Germline CDR1 is SSHAT and CDR2 is FNYEAQ (reference sequence). V shed 6 bases, J shed 6 bases, and the junction held 9 bases outside the gene matches. The CDR3 sequence is CASSRREGPAGELFF. In DNA form, the CDR3 reads TGTGCCAGCAGTCGTCGGGAGGGCCCCGCCGGGGAGCTGTTTTTT.

The chain combines TRBV6-5 with TRBJ2-5; 7 positions agree with TRBD2. V was clipped by 0 bases and J by 1 base; unmatched bases: 8. The CDR3 consists of 17 residues. Germline V gene lookup returns CDR1 MNHEY and CDR2 SVGAGI. The CDR3 reads CASSYSIPAGSQETQYF. The CDR3 bases are TGTGCCAGCAGTTACTCGATACCAGCGGGGAGCCAAGAGACCCAGTACTTC.

This clonotype was found a few times. In DNA, the CDR3 is TGCAGCGTCCTTTCGGGCCACGCGCAGTACTTC. This sequence encodes CSVLSGHAQYF. V and J are TRBV29-1 and TRBJ2-4; no reliable D call. V was pared by 6 bases and J by 13 bases, with 16 bases between. This CDR3 is built from 11 residues. From germline, CDR1 is SQVTM and CDR2 ANQGSEA.

The gene calls are TRBV5-1 and TRBJ2-3; no definite D call. The germline V and J ends were trimmed by 0 bases and 2 bases, with 10 bases remaining between them. The CDR3 extends over 15 amino acids. Germline V lookup: CDR1 SGHRS, CDR2 YFSETQ. CDR3 nucleotide sequence: TGCGCCAGCAGCTTGGAAAGGGCGGACACAGATACGCAGTATTTT. Encoded protein: CASSLERADTDTQYF.

The chain combines TRBV12-5 with TRBJ2-3; D may be TRBD2 (6 bases). Trimming stripped 2 bases from V and 4 bases from J, with 16 bases between. From germline, CDR1 is LGHNT and CDR2 FRNRAP. This CDR3 contains 16 residues. For the CDR3, the DNA is TGTGCTAGTGGTTTGTCGGCGGGAAAAGCAGCAGATACGCAGTATTTT. Translating it yields CASGLSAGKAADTQYF.

This clonotype was seen more than once but under ten times. The chain links TRBV27 to TRBJ2-7; maybe TRBD2 (6 bases). The CDR3 loop spans 15 amino acids. V was cut by 5 bases and J by 6 bases, with 20 bases left in between. In germline, CDR1 is MNHEY, CDR2 SMNVEV (reference sequence). Here the CDR3 DNA reads TGTGCCAGCAGTCCCCCCTCAGGGACTGGACGCGAGCAGTACTTC. Residues: CASSPPSGTGREQYF.

CDR3 nucleotides: TGTGCCAGCAGATCCAGCGGGCAAGAGACCCAGTACTTC. This gives the protein CASRSSGQETQYF. This sequence joins TRBV28 and TRBJ2-5, with D possibly being TRBD2 (6 bases). The V gene's germline CDR1 is MDHEN and CDR2 SYDVKM. The length of the CDR3 is 13 residues. Trimming cost V 6 bases and J 2 bases, with 10 bases left between them.

This chain links TRBV29-1 with TRBJ2-7; a weak D match, TRBD2 (6 bases). Germline V gives CDR1 SQVTM, CDR2 ANQGSEA. The CDR3 is 13 residues long. V was shortened by 6 bases and J by 2 bases, with 14 bases between the two germline ends. The CDR3, as DNA: TGCAGCGTGCAACGACTAGATACCTACGAGCAGTACTTC. Protein sequence: CSVQRLDTYEQYF.

This clonotype appeared a few times. V usage is TRBV7-2 and J usage is TRBJ2-5, with 11 nucleotides matching TRBD2. This CDR3 spans 15 amino acids. The germline CDR1 and CDR2 sequences are SGHTA and FQGNSA. V lost 5 bases to trimming and J lost 5 bases; unmatched junction nucleotides: 7. As DNA, the CDR3 is TGTGCCAGCAGCGATAGCGGGGGGGCAGGGGAGACCCAGTACTTC. Its protein is CASSDSGGAGETQYF.

The chain links TRBV7-3 to TRBJ2-7, with D possibly being TRBD1 or TRBD2 (5 bases each). The J call is in doubt because the DNA end fits TRBJ2-5 better. Germline CDR1 and CDR2: SGHTA and FQGTGA. This CDR3 region has 15 residues. CDR3: CASSLTHYGGETQYF. CDR3 sequence (DNA): TGTGCCAGCAGCTTAACGCATTATGGGGGAGAGACCCAGTACTTC.

Regarding this clonotype: This may be a read error: a much more frequent sequence differs by one nucleotide. J is TRBJ2-2 and V is TRBV10-3; TRBD2 might be the D (5 bases). This CDR3 is 17 amino acids long. Germline V gene sequence: CDR1 ENHRY, CDR2 SYGVKD. This chain's CDR3 is CTISEGGASINTGELFF. For the CDR3, the DNA is TGTACCATCAGTGAGGGTGGCGCCAGTATCAACACCGGGGAGCTGTTTTTT.

This chain links TRBV6-6 with TRBJ2-1, with TRBD2 matching 10 bases. The V segment lost 5 bases and the J segment 6 bases; nucleotides outside the gene matches: 10. The V gene's germline CDR1 is MNHNY and CDR2 SVGAGI (reference sequence). The CDR3 contains 16 residues. The CDR3 region is CASSQASGLASNEQFF. The CDR3 DNA is TGTGCCAGCAGTCAAGCCTCGGGACTAGCGAGCAATGAGCAGTTCTTC.

This clonotype was seen just once. The chain uses TRBV5-1 and TRBJ2-7, with D perhaps assigned TRBD1 or TRBD2 (5 bases each). V shed 0 bases and J shed 5 bases, with 15 bases lying between them. The CDR3 spans 15 residues. CDR1 and CDR2 from the germline V gene are SGHRS and YFSETQ. The CDR3 loop reads CASSLAMRGVHEQYF. Written as DNA, the CDR3 is TGCGCCAGCAGCTTGGCCATGAGGGGTGTCCACGAGCAGTACTTC. The full variable domain, its missing parts supplied by reference TRBV5-1 and TRBJ2-7, is KAGVTQTPRYLIKTRGQQVTLSCSPISGHRSVSWYQQTPGQGLQFLFEYFSETQRNKGNFPGRFSGRQFSNSRSEMNVSTLELGDSALYLCASSLAMRGVHEQYFGPGTRLTVT.

V usage is TRBV27 and J usage is TRBJ2-1; D gene unclear. V shed 7 bases and J shed 7 bases, with 2 bases lying between them. This CDR3 is built from 9 residues. Germline V gene lookup returns CDR1 MNHEY and CDR2 SMNVEV (reference sequence). The CDR3 loop reads CASINEQFF. CDR3 sequence (DNA): TGTGCCAGCATTAATGAGCAGTTCTTC.

The chain is built from TRBV7-2 and TRBJ2-7; D unresolved. V was clipped by 1 base and J by 3 bases, with 13 bases between them. CDR3 length: 15 amino acids. Germline CDR1 SGHTA, CDR2 FQGNSA. CDR3 sequence reads: CASSLERQAYYEQYF. The CDR3 DNA is TGTGCCAGCAGCTTAGAACGGCAGGCCTACTACGAGCAGTACTTC.

This clonotype occurred a few times. V usage is TRBV4-2 and J usage is TRBJ2-6; perhaps TRBD2 as D (5 bases). The CDR3 totals 20 residues. The V end lost 1 base, the J end lost 0 bases, and 19 bases lay between the germline ends. Looked up from germline, CDR1 is LGHNA and CDR2 is YNFKEQ. This CDR3 reads CASSQGVNDYGGSGANVLTF. The CDR3 DNA sequence: TGTGCCAGCAGCCAAGGGGTCAACGACTACGGTGGCTCTGGGGCCAACGTCCTGACTTTC.

The chain is built from TRBV5-5 and TRBJ2-7, with 7 bases aligning to TRBD2. Germline-derived CDR1 and CDR2 are SGHKS and YYEKEE (reference sequence). The CDR3 loop spans 16 amino acids. The junction had 7 bases not matched to a gene; V was cut back by 1 base and J by 0 bases. The DNA for the CDR3 is TGTGCCAGCAGCTTGCGTACGGGAGGCGGCTCCTACGAGCAGTACTTC. As protein: CASSLRTGGGSYEQYF.

The CDR3 nucleotides read TGTGCCAGCAGCGTAGGGCCCTTGGGGAACACTGAAGCTTTCTTT. This translates into CASSVGPLGNTEAFF. V and J are TRBV9 and TRBJ1-1; D unresolved. Germline V gene data show CDR1 as SGDLS and CDR2 as YYNGEE. The CDR3 consists of 15 residues. Trimming pared 0 bases from V and 1 base from J, leaving 10 bases between.

This clonotype came up a few times. The rearrangement joins TRBV12-3 or TRBV12-4 to TRBJ1-2; TRBD1 agrees at 8 bases. The V gene end was trimmed by 4 bases and the J gene end by 1 base; junction bases not matched to a gene: 11. The CDR3 consists of 17 residues. CDR3: CASSSLGTGAFNYGYTF. The CDR3 coding sequence is TGTGCCAGCAGTTCGCTCGGGACAGGCGCCTTTAACTATGGCTACACCTTC.

The chain combines TRBV5-6 with TRBJ1-2, with D tentatively TRBD1 (5 bases). This CDR3 region has 15 residues. The germline gives CDR1 SGHDT, CDR2 YYEEEE. The V and J ends lost 4 bases and 4 bases respectively, with 17 bases between them. CDR3 in amino acids: CASSPGTQLGYGYTF. The CDR3 DNA follows: TGTGCCAGCAGCCCCGGGACCCAACTCGGCTATGGCTACACCTTC.

The chain combines TRBV20-1 with TRBJ2-1, with 10 bases aligning to TRBD2. Germline values: CDR1 DFQATT, CDR2 SNEGSKA (reference sequence). This CDR3 is built from 16 residues. V lost 0 bases, J lost 4 bases, and 6 bases stayed unmatched. CDR3 amino acids: CSAREASGSLYNEQFF. The DNA for the CDR3 is TGCAGTGCTAGAGAGGCTAGCGGGAGCCTATACAATGAGCAGTTCTTC.

This clonotype has a count of ten or more. The rearrangement uses TRBV5-1 and TRBJ2-2; no clear D. V was pared by 8 bases and J by 5 bases, with 13 bases between. The CDR3 extends over 13 amino acids. Germline lookup yields CDR1 SGHRS and CDR2 YFSETQ. The CDR3 here is CARALLGTGELFF. The CDR3 DNA sequence: TGCGCCAGGGCCTTATTAGGTACCGGGGAGCTGTTTTTT.

The chain joins TRBV3-1 to TRBJ2-5; 10 bases agree with TRBD1. The CDR3 loop spans 16 amino acids. Germline CDR1 reads LGHDT; CDR2 reads YNNKEL (reference sequence). The junction had 16 bases not matched to a gene; V was cut back by 4 bases and J by 11 bases. CDR3: CASSPLVDRGANEQYF. In nucleotides, the CDR3 is TGTGCCAGCAGCCCCTTGGTGGACAGGGGGGCTAATGAGCAGTACTTC.